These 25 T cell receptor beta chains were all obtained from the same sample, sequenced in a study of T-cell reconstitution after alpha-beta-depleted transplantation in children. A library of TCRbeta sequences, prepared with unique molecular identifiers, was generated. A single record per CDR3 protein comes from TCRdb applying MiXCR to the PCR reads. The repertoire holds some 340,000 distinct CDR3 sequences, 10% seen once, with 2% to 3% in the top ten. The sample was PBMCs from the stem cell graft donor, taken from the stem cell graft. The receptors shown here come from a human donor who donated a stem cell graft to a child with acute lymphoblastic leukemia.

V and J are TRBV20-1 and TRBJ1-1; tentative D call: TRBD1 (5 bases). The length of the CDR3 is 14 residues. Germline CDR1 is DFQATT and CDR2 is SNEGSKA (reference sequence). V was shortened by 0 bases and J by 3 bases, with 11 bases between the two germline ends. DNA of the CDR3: TGCAGTGCTAGAGATCCCGGGGACGACACTGAAGCTTTCTTT. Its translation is CSARDPGDDTEAFF.

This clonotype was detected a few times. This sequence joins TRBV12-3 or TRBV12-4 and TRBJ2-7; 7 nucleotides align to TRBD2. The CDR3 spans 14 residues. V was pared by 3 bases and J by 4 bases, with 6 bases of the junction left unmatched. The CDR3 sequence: CASSFLSSGYEQYF. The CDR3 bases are TGTGCCAGCAGTTTTCTATCTAGCGGTTACGAGCAGTACTTC.

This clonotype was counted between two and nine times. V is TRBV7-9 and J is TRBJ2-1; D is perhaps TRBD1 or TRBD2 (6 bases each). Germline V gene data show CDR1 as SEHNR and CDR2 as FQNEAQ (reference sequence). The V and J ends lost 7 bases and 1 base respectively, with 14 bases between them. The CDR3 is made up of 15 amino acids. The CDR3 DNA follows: TGTGCCAGCAATCGGGAGCAGGGGTCCTACAATGAGCAGTTCTTC. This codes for CASNREQGSYNEQFF. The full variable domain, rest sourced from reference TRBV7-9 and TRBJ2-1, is DTGVSQNPRHKITKRGQNVTFRCDPISEHNRLYWYRQTLGQGPEFLTYFQNEAQLEKSRLLSDRFSAERPKGSFSTLEIQRTEQGDSAMYLCASNREQGSYNEQFFGPGTRLTVL.

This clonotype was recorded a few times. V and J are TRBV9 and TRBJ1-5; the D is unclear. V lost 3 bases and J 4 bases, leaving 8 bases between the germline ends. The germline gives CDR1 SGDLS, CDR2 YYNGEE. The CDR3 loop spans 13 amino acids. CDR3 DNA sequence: TGTGCCAGCAGCGACAGTCAGAATCAGCCCCAGCATTTT. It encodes CASSDSQNQPQHF.

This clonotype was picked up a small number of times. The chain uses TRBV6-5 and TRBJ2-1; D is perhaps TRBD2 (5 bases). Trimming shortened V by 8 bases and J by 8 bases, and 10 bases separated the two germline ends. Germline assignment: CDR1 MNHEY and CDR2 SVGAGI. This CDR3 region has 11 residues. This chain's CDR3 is CASGRRDEQFF. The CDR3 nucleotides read TGTGCCAGCGGCAGGCGGGATGAGCAGTTCTTC.

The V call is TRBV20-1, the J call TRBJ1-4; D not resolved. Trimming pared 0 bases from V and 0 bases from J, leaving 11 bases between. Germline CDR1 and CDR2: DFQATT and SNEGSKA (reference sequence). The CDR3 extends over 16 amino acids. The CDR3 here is CSARDLSGATNEKLFF. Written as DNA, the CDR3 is TGCAGTGCTAGAGATCTTTCTGGAGCAACTAATGAAAAACTGTTTTTT.

The chain's CDR3 is CSATSGRFDEQFF. Written as DNA, the CDR3 is TGCAGTGCGACTAGCGGGAGATTTGATGAGCAGTTCTTC. The V call is TRBV20-1, the J call TRBJ2-1; TRBD2 agrees at 12 bases. The ends lost 6 bases at V and 8 bases at J; junction bases unmatched: 5. The CDR3 runs to 13 residues. Germline V gene data show CDR1 as DFQATT and CDR2 as SNEGSKA (reference sequence).

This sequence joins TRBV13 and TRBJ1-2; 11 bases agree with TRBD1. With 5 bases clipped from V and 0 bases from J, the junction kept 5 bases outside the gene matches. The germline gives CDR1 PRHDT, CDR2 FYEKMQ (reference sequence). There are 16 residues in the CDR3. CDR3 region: CASSTDRGRTNYGYTF. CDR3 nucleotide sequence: TGTGCCAGCAGCACGGACAGGGGGCGAACTAACTATGGCTACACCTTC.

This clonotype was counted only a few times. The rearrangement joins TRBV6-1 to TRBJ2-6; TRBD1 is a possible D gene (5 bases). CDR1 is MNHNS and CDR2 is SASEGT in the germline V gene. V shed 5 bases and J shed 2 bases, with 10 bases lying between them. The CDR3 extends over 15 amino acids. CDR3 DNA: TGTGCCAGCAGTCAGCAGGGTACTGGGGCCAACGTCCTGACTTTC. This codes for CASSQQGTGANVLTF.

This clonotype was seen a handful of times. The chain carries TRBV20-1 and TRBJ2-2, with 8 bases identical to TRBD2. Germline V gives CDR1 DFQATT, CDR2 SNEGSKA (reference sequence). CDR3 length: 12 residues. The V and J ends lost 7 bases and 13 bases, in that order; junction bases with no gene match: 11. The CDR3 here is CSGPSGSLGLFF. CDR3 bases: TGCAGTGGCCCCAGCGGGAGTTTAGGGCTGTTTTTT.

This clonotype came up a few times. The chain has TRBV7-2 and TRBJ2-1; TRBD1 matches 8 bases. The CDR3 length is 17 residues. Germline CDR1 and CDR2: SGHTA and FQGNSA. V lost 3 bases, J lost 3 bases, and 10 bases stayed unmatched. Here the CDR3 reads CASSFGRRTGLYNEQFF. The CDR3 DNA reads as TGTGCCAGCAGCTTCGGGCGAAGGACAGGGCTCTACAATGAGCAGTTCTTC.

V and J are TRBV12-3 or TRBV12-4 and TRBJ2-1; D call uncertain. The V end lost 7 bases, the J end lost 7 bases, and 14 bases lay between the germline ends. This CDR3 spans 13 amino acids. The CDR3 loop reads CASKGYAGNEQFF. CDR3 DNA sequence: TGTGCCAGCAAGGGATACGCTGGTAATGAGCAGTTCTTC.

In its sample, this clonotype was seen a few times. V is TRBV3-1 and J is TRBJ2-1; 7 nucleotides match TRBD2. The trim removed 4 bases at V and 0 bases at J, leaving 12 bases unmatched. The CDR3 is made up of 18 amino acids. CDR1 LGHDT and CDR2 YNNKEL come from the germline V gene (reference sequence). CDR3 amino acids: CASSRGLGRASSYNEQFF. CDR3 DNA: TGTGCCAGCAGCCGTGGACTAGGGCGAGCGAGCTCCTACAATGAGCAGTTCTTC.

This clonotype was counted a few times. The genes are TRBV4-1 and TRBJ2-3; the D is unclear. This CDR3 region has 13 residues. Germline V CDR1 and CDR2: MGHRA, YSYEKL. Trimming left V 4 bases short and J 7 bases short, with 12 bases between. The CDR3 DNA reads TGCGCCAGCAGCCCGTCAAGTGGTAATACGCAGTATTTT. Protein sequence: CASSPSSGNTQYF.

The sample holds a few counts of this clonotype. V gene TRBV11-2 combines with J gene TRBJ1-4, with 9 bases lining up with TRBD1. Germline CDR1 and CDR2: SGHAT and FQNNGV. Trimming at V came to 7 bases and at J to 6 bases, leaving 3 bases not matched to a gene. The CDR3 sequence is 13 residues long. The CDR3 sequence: CASKGQGYEKLFF. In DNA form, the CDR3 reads TGTGCCAGCAAGGGACAGGGATATGAAAAACTGTTTTTT.

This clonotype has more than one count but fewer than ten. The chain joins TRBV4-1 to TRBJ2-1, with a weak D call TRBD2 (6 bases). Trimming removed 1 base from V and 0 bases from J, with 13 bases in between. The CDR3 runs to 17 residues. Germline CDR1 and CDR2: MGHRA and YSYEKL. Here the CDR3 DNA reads TGCGCCAGCAGCCAAGTCTTGCGGGGTCCCTCCTACAATGAGCAGTTCTTC. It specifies CASSQVLRGPSYNEQFF.

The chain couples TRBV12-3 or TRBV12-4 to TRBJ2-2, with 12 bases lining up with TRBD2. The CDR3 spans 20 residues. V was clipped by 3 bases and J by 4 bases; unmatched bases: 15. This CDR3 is CASSLEFELAGGVGTGELFF. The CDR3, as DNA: TGTGCCAGCAGTTTGGAATTCGAACTAGCGGGAGGAGTGGGCACCGGGGAGCTGTTTTTT.

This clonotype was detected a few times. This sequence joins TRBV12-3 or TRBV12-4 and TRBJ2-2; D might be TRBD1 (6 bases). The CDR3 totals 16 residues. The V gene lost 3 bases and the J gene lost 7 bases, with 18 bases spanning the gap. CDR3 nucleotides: TGTGCCAGCAGTTTGGGGGCCACCTCGTGGGGCGGGGAGCTGTTTTTT. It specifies CASSLGATSWGGELFF.

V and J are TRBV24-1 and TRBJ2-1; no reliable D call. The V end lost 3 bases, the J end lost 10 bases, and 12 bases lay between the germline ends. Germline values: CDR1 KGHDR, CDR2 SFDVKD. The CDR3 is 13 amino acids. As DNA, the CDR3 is TGTGCCACCAGTGATGATTGGGTGCAAGAGCAGTTCTTC. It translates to CATSDDWVQEQFF.

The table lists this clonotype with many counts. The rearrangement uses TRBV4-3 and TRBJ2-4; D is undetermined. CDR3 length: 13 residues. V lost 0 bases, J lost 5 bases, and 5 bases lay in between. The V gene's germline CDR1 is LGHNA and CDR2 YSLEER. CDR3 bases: TGCGCCAGCAGCCAAGAAAGAGAAAACATTCAGTACTTC. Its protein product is CASSQERENIQYF.

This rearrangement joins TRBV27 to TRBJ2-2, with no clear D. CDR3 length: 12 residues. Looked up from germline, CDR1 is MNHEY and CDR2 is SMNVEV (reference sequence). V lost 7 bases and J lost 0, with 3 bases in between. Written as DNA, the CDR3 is TGTGCCAGCACCACGAACACCGGGGAGCTGTTTTTT. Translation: CASTTNTGELFF.

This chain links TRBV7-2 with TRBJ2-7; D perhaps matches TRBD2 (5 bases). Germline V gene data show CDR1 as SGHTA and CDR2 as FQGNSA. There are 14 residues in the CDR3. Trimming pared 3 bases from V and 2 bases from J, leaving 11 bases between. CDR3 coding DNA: TGTGCCAGCAGCTTCCCGACTAAGGCCTACGAGCAGTACTTC. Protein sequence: CASSFPTKAYEQYF.

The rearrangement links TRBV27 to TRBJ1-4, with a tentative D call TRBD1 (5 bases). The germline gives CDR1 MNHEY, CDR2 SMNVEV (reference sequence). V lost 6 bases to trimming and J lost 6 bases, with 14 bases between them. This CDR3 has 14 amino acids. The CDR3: CASSYLGRDEKLFF. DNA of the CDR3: TGTGCCAGCAGCTATCTGGGCAGGGATGAAAAACTGTTTTTT.

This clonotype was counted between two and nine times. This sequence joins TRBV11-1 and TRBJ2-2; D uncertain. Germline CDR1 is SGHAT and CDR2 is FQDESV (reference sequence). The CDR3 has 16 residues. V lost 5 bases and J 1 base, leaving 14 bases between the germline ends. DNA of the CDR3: TGTGCCAGCAGCCCCCACTGGCAGGAGAACACCGGGGAGCTGTTTTTT. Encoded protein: CASSPHWQENTGELFF.

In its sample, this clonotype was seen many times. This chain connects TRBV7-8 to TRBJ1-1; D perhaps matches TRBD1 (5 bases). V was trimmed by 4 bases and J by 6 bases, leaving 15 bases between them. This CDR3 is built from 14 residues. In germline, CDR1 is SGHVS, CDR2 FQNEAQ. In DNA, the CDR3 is TGTGCCAGCAGCTCAACAAGCCTAGGGGCTGAAGCTTTCTTT. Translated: CASSSTSLGAEAFF.